A selection of T cell receptor beta chains follows, all from one sample in a study of breast tumors, draining lymph nodes, adjacent tissues. Each CDR3 protein gets one entry after TCRdb re-called the multiplex PCR reads with MiXCR. The sample includes approximately 40,000 distinct CDR3 sequences, over 30% of them seen just once. What was sequenced was breast tumor tissue. Receptors originate from a female donor with breast cancer. Some clones in this sample may be carry-over from other donors' samples. Each CDR3 is given with its conserved first and last residue.

v_call: TRBV29-1; j_call: TRBJ1-1; cdr3_aa: CSVDQGGMNTEAFF
v_call: TRBV19; j_call: TRBJ1-2; cdr3_aa: CASSRRDGSSGYTF
v_call: TRBV11-2; j_call: TRBJ2-5; cdr3_aa: CASSLGTRGTQYF
v_call: TRBV10-2; j_call: TRBJ2-7; cdr3_aa: CASSERSTLSYEQYF
v_call: TRBV3-1; j_call: TRBJ2-1; cdr3_aa: CASSRDRGDYNEQFF
v_call: TRBV30; j_call: TRBJ2-3; cdr3_aa: CAWSPKDTQYF
v_call: TRBV6-1; j_call: TRBJ2-1; cdr3_aa: CASRPLTSGRSYNEQFF
v_call: TRBV5-1; j_call: TRBJ2-3; cdr3_aa: CASSWADTQYF
v_call: TRBV11-3; j_call: TRBJ2-3; cdr3_aa: CASSPRQSLRTDTQYF
v_call: TRBV6-1; j_call: TRBJ2-3; cdr3_aa: CASSRTSGGRTDTQYF
v_call: TRBV5-8; j_call: TRBJ2-3; cdr3_aa: CASSSGGFASTDTQYF
v_call: TRBV20-1; j_call: TRBJ2-3; cdr3_aa: CSASVGLGDTQYF
v_call: TRBV5-1; j_call: TRBJ2-5; cdr3_aa: CASSLARGRGETQYF
v_call: TRBV3-1; j_call: TRBJ2-1; cdr3_aa: CASSQEGRGYNEQFF
v_call: TRBV12-3/TRBV12-4; j_call: TRBJ2-3; cdr3_aa: CASSAGLAGGSDTQYF
v_call: TRBV12-3/TRBV12-4; j_call: TRBJ1-5; cdr3_aa: CASSPYVPGTDQPQHF
v_call: TRBV3-1; j_call: TRBJ2-7; cdr3_aa: CASSQELQRRGSSYEQYF
v_call: TRBV15; j_call: TRBJ2-3; cdr3_aa: CATAAGGSTDTQYF
v_call: TRBV7-2; j_call: TRBJ2-3; cdr3_aa: CASSLDFPSGSYTDTQYF
v_call: TRBV5-6; j_call: TRBJ2-5; cdr3_aa: CASSWGLAGERGYF
v_call: TRBV9; j_call: TRBJ2-1; cdr3_aa: CASSVAGTGANNEQFF
v_call: TRBV3-1; j_call: TRBJ2-7; cdr3_aa: CASRPASGREGEQYF
v_call: TRBV20-1; j_call: TRBJ2-2; cdr3_aa: CSARAPSGSPNTGELFF